This TCR beta chain originates from a study of vaccination effects on CD4 cells after COVID-19 (dated 2022 in TCRdb). In the study overall: In the ViraFEST assay, PBMC were stimulated with viral peptide pools, and TCR sequencing was then used to find antigen-specific CD4+ T cell clonotypes based on their expansion. SARS-CoV-2 spike-specific CD4+ TCR repertoires were compared before and after mRNA vaccination in COVID-19 convalescent patients and in infection-naive vaccine recipients. Participants received two doses of either the BNT162b2 or the mRNA-1273 mRNA SARS-CoV-2 vaccine. Altogether, nine to ten COVID-19 convalescent patients and a few SARS-CoV-2-naive healthy vaccine recipients made up the full study. Cultures from other donors in the study were sequenced with the Oncomine TCR Beta short-read assay on an Illumina iSeq 100. Roughly 1.9 million PBMC per well were cultured with about 10 ug/ml peptides in IMDM containing 5% human AB serum, approximately 10 IU/ml IL-2 and gentamicin.

Compared with germline, V lacks 7 bases and J lacks 4 bases; bases without a gene match: 5. Taken from cysteine to phenylalanine, the CDR3 has 14 residues. The only DNA kept is the CDR3, 42 bases in frame from the first base. CDR1 and CDR2, looked up from the germline V gene, are SNHLY and FYNNEI. After around eleven days of culture, CD4+ T cells were isolated with the EasySep CD4+ T cell isolation kit. None of the healthy vaccine recipients had a prior SARS-CoV-2 infection, which was confirmed by nucleocapsid antibody tests that came back negative both before and after vaccination. Half of the culture medium was replaced with fresh IL-2-containing medium on days 3 and 7. Each peptide stimulation condition was cultured in triplicate wells unless otherwise noted. Using Ficoll-Paque Plus gradient centrifugation, PBMC were separated from whole blood and then either used fresh or cryopreserved at -140C. The QIAamp micro DNA kit was used to extract genomic DNA from the cultured CD4+ T cells.

The receptor library was made with the immunoSEQ multiplex PCR assay. DNA from the CD4+ T cells that had been cultured and isolated underwent TCR beta CDR3 sequencing. The original methods were these. Non-productive TCR sequences were removed, reads were trimmed to the CDR3 region, and CDR3s of at least 7 amino acids were retained. Antigen-specific clonotypes were identified with the MANAFEST web app by comparing expansion in peptide wells against reference cultures. Positive clones required FDR<0.05 expansion versus reference and all other wells, odds ratio above 5, and frequency above 0.1% in two replicate wells. A clonotype was defined as cross-reactive if the clonotype was significantly expanded both in SARS-CoV-2 spike wells and in at least one common cold coronavirus spike condition. CDR3 similarity was assessed by Levenshtein distance using the stringdist R package, and unrooted trees were constructed with ape in R 3.6.1. In TCRdb, the immuneACCESS table is reduced to in-frame sequences with V and J assigned. These tables do not hold every clone; where another copy was compared, an unresolved V gene accounts for under half, and the others remain unexplained. V, J and clone size are taken as reported in that table, and D and trimming were inferred from the DNA itself. The sample contains roughly 30,000 clones, 70% of them found a single time. The top ten clones comprise about 4% of the sample.

This clone was counted a few times. No cognate antigen has been identified for it. No base quality values were provided; no much bigger clone lies one nucleotide off. Overall study outcomes, separate from this receptor: In healthy vaccine recipients, vaccine-induced clones were almost all SARS-CoV-2 mono-reactive, with only 1 of 255 cross-reactive with common cold coronaviruses. Both infection-induced and vaccine-induced clones contracted markedly at late post-vaccination timepoints, which is consistent with waning T cell responses. Only a small number of convalescent patients were included, and no early post-infection timepoints were available, which limited the study.

This TCR was sampled from a human donor who received a COVID-19 vaccine. This specimen consisted of CD4+ T cells from PBMCs cultured without peptide, obtained before COVID-19 vaccination. The rearranged segments are TRBV2 and TRBJ2-2; 8 nucleotides in the junction match TRBD2. In nucleotide form, the sequence is TGTGCCAGCAACGGGAGGGCCACCACCGGGGAGCTGTTTTTT. It is translated as CASNGRATTGELFF.